This T cell receptor beta chain was retrieved from a study of blood T cell repertoires in COVID-19. Method: immunoSEQ multiplex PCR; TCRdb's copy keeps in-frame clones and lacks some. The repertoire holds almost 90,000 clones, roughly 88% seen once, with 5% to 7% in the top ten. The receptor was derived from a man aged 18 to 29 with COVID-19, enrolled during active disease. The material sequenced was peripheral blood.

In DNA form, the CDR3 reads TGTGCCTGGAGTCCAGACAGTAGAAACACCATATATTTT. Translation: CAWSPDSRNTIYF. The chain is built from TRBV30 and TRBJ1-3; perhaps TRBD1 as D (5 bases). This CDR3 is 13 amino acids long. Trimming removed 2 bases from V and 5 bases from J, with 10 bases in between. Germline-derived CDR1 and CDR2 are GTSNPN and SVGIG (reference sequence). The complete variable domain, with remaining parts taken from reference TRBV30 and TRBJ1-3, reads SQTIHQWPATLVQPVGSPLSLECTVEGTSNPNLYWYRQAAGRGLQLLFYSVGIGQISSEVPQNLSASRPQDRQFILSSKKLLLSDSGFYLCAWSPDSRNTIYFGEGSWLTVV.